This T cell receptor beta chain was retrieved from a study of blood T cell repertoires in COVID-19. J was trimmed by 4 bases and V by 0 bases; bases with no gene match: 7. The CDR3 consists of 16 residues. Looked up from germline, CDR1 is LGHNA and CDR2 is YSLEER. Libraries were prepared by immunoSEQ multiplex PCR; TCRdb keeps only in-frame clonotypes and omits some of them. Of more than 95,000 clones detected, over 80% appear once; the ten largest clones hold 15% to 20%. The V call is TRBV4-3, the J call TRBJ1-2; 8 positions match TRBD1. The specimen was peripheral blood. The TCR comes from a man of 80 years or more with acute or convalescent COVID-19. The CDR3 loop is CASSQEPPGGGYGYTF. The CDR3 DNA follows: TGCGCCAGCAGCCAAGAACCGCCAGGGGGCGGCTATGGCTACACCTTC.